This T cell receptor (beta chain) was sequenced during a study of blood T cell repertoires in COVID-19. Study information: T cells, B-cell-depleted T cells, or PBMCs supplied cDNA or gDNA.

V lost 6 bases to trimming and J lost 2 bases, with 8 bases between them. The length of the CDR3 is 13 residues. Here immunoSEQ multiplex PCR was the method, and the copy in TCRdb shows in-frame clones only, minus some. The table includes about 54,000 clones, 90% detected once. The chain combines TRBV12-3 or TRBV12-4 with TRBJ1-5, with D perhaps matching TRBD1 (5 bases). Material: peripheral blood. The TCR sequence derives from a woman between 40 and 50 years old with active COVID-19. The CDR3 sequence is CASRPGRNQPQHF. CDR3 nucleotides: TGTGCCAGCAGGCCAGGGCGCAATCAGCCCCAGCATTTT.